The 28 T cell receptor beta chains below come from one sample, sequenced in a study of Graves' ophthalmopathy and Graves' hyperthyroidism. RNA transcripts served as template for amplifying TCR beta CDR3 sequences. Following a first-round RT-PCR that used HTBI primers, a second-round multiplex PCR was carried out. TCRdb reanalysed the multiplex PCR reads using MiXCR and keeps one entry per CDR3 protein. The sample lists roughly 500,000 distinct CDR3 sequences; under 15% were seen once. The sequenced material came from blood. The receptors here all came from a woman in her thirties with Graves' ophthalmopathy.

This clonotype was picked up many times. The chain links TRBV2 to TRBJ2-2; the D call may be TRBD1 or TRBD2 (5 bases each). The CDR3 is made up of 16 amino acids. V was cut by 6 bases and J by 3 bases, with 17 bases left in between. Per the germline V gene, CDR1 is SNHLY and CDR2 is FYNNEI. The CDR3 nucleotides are TGTGCCAGCAGAAAAACGGTACTAGGGGACACCGGGGAGCTGTTTTTT. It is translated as CASRKTVLGDTGELFF.

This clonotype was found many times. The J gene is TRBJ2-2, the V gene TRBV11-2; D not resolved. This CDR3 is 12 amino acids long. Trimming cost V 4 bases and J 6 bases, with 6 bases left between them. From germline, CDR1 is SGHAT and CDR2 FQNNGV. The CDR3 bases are TGTGCCAGCAGCTCACCGGCCGGGGAGCTGTTTTTT. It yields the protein CASSSPAGELFF.

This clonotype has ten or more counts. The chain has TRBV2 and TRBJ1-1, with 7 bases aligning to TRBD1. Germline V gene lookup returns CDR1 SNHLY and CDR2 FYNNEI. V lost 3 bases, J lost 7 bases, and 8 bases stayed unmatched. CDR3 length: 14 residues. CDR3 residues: CASSEGGRDSEAFF. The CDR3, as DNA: TGTGCCAGCAGTGAGGGGGGTAGGGACAGTGAAGCTTTCTTT.

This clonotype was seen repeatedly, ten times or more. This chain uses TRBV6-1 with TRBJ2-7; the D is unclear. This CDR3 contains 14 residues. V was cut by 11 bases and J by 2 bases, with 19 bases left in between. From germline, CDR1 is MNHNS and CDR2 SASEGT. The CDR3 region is CAGTEGQFAYEQYF. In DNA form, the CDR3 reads TGTGCCGGCACTGAAGGGCAGTTCGCCTACGAGCAGTACTTC.

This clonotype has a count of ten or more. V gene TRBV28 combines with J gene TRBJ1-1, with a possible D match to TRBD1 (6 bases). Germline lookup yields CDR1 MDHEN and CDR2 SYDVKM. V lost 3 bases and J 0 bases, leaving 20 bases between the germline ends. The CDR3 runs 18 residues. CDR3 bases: TGTGCCAGCAGTTTCCTGAAGACAGGAACTCAGATGAACACTGAAGCTTTCTTT. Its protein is CASSFLKTGTQMNTEAFF.

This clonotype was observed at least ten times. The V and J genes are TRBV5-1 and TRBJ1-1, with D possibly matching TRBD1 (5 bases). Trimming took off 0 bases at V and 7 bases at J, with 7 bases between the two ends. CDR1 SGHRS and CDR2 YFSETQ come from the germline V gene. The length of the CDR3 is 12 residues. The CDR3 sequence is CASSLGQFEAFF. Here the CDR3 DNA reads TGCGCCAGCAGCTTGGGACAGTTTGAAGCTTTCTTT.

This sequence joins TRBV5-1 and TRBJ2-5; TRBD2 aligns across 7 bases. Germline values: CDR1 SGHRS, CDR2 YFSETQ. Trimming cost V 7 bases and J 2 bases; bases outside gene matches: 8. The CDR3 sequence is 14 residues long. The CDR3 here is CASGREGLQETQYF. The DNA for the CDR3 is TGCGCCAGCGGGAGGGAAGGCCTACAAGAGACCCAGTACTTC. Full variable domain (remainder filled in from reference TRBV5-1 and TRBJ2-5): KAGVTQTPRYLIKTRGQQVTLSCSPISGHRSVSWYQQTPGQGLQFLFEYFSETQRNKGNFPGRFSGRQFSNSRSEMNVSTLELGDSALYLCASGREGLQETQYFGPGTRLLVL.

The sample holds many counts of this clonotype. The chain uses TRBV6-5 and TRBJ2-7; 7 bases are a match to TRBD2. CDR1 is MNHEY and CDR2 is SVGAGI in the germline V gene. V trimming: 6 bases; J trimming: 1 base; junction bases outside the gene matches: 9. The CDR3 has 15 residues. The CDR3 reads CASRFSRELSYEQYF. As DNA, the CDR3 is TGTGCCAGCAGGTTCTCGCGGGAGTTATCCTACGAGCAGTACTTC.

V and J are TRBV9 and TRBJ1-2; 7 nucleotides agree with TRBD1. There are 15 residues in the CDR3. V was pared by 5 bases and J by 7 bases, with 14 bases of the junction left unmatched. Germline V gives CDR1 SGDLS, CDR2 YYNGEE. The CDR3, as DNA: TGTGCCAGCAGTCCCCCCGGGTGGTCAGGGGGTGGCTACACCTTC. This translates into CASSPPGWSGGGYTF.

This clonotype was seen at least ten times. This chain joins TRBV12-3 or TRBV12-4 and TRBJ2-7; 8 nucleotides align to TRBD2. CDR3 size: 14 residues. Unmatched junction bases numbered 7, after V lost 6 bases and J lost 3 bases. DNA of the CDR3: TGTGCCAGCAGCCCCGGGGCGGGAGGCTACGAGCAGTACTTC. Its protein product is CASSPGAGGYEQYF.

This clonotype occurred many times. The CDR3, as DNA: TGTGCCAGTAGTATTGGAGCGGGAGATGACGAGCAGTACTTC. It is translated as CASSIGAGDDEQYF. The chain joins TRBV19 to TRBJ2-7; 8 nucleotides line up with TRBD2. CDR1 is LNHDA and CDR2 is SQIVND in the germline V gene (reference sequence). This CDR3 contains 14 residues. The trim removed 3 bases at V and 5 bases at J, leaving 6 bases unmatched.

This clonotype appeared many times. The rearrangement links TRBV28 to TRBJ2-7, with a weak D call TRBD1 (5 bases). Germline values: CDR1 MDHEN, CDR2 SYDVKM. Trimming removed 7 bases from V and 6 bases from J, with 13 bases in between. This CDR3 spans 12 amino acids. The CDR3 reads CASTLRASEQYF. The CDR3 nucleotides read TGTGCCAGCACCCTCAGGGCGTCCGAGCAGTACTTC.

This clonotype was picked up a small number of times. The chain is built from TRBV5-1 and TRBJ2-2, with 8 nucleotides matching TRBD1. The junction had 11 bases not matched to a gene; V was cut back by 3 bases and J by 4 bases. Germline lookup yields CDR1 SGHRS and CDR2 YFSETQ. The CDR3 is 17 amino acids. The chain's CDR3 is CASSSDPTGAGTGELFF. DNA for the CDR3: TGCGCCAGCAGCTCCGACCCGACAGGGGCGGGCACCGGGGAGCTGTTTTTT.

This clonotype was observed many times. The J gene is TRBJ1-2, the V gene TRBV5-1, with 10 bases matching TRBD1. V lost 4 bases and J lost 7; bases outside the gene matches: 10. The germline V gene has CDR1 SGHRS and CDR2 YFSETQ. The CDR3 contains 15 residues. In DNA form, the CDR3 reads TGCGCCAGCAGCGGGACCGGACAGGGGGTGGCTGGCTACACCTTC. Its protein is CASSGTGQGVAGYTF.

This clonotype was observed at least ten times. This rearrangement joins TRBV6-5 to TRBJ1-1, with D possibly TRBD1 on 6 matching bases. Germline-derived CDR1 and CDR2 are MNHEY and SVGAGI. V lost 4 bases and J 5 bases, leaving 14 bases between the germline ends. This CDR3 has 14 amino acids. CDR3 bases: TGTGCCAGCAGTTTCGAGTTTCAGGGGACTGAAGCTTTCTTT. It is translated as CASSFEFQGTEAFF.

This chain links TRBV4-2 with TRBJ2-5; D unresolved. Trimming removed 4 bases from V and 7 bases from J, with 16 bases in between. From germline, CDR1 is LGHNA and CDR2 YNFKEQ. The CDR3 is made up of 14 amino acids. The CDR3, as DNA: TGTGCCAGCAGCCCCCGGTTGAACCCAGGGACCCAGTACTTC. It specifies CASSPRLNPGTQYF.

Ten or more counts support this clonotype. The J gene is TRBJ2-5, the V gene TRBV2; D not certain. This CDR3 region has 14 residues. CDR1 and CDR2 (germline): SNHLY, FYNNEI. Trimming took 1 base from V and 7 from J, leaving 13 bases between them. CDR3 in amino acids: CASSEGAVMGTQYF. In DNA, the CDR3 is TGTGCCAGCAGTGAAGGGGCGGTGATGGGGACCCAGTACTTC.

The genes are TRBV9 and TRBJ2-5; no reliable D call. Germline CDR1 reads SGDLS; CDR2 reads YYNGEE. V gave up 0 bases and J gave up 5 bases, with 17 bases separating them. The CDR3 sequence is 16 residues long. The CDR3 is CASSVADSTHGETQYF. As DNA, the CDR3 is TGTGCCAGCAGCGTAGCCGATTCTACTCACGGGGAGACCCAGTACTTC.

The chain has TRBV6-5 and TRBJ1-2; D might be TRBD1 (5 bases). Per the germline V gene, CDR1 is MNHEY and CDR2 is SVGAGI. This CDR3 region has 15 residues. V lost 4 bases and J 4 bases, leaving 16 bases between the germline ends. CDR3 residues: CASSSSLDRTYGYTF. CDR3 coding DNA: TGTGCCAGCAGTTCATCCCTCGACAGAACCTATGGCTACACCTTC.

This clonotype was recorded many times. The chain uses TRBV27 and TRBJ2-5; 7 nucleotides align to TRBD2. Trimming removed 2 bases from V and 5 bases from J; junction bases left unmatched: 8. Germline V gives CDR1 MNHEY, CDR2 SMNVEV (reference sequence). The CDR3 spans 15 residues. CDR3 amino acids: CASSLGRGRWETQYF. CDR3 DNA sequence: TGTGCCAGCAGTTTAGGGAGGGGAAGATGGGAGACCCAGTACTTC.

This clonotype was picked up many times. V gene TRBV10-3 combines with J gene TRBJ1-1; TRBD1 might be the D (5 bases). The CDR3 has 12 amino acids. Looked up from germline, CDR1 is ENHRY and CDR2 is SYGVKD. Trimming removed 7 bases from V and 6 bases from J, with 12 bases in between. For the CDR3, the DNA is TGTGCCATCAATGGGGGAGGCGCTGAAGCTTTCTTT. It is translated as CAINGGGAEAFF.

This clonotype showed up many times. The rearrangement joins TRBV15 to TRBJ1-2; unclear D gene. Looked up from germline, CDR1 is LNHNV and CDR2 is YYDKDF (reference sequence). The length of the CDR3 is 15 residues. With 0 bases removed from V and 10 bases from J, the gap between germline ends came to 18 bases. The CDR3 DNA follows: TGTGCCACCAGCAGAGAGGACCTTCGGGGATCGGACTACACCTTC. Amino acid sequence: CATSREDLRGSDYTF.

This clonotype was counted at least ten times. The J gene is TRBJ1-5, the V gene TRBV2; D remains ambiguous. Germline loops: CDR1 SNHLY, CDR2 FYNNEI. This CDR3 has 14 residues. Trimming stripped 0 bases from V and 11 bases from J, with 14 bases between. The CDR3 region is CASSEAPATHTQHF. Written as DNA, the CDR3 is TGTGCCAGCAGTGAAGCTCCCGCGACCCATACCCAGCATTTT. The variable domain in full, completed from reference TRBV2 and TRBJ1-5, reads EPEVTQTPSHQVTQMGQEVILRCVPISNHLYFYWYRQILGQKVEFLVSFYNNEISEKSEIFDDQFSVERPDGSNFTLKIRSTKLEDSAMYFCASSEAPATHTQHFGDGTRLSIL.

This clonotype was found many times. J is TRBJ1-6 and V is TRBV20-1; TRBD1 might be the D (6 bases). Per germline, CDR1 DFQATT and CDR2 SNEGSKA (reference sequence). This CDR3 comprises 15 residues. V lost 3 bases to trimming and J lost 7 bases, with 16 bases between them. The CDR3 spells CSARTSGHGNSPLHF. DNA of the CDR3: TGCAGTGCTAGGACCTCGGGACATGGGAATTCACCCCTCCACTTT.

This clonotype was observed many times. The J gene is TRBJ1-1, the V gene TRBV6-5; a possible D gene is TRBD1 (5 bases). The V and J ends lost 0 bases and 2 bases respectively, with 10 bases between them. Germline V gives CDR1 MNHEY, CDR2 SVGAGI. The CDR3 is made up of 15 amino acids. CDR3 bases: TGTGCCAGCAGTTACTCGTTGACAGTAAACACTGAAGCTTTCTTT. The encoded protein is CASSYSLTVNTEAFF.

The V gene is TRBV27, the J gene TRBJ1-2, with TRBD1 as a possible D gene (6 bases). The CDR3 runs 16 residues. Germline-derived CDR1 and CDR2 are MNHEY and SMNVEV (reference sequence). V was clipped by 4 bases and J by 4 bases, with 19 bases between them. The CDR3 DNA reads TGTGCCAGCAGTTCCTCACAGGGAAGAGGGGTCTATGGCTACACCTTC. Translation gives CASSSSQGRGVYGYTF.

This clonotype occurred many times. The CDR3 reads CASSSQAVSGYTF. CDR3 nucleotides: TGTGCCAGCAGTTCCCAGGCGGTCTCTGGCTACACCTTC. V usage is TRBV6-5 and J usage is TRBJ1-2; D is uncertain. Germline V lookup: CDR1 MNHEY, CDR2 SVGAGI. V was clipped by 4 bases and J by 7 bases, with 13 bases between them. The CDR3 is made up of 13 amino acids.

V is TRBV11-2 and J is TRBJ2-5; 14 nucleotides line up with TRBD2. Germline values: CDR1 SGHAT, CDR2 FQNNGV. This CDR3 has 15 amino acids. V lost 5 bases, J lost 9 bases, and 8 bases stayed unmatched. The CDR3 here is CASSPGTSGSEAQYF. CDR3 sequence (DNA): TGTGCCAGCAGCCCTGGGACTAGCGGGAGTGAGGCCCAGTACTTC.